This TCR beta chain was identified in a study of metastatic and nonmetastatic thyroid tumors. Overall study context: Malignant and benign thyroid patients had repertoires compared in peripheral blood and tumor or nodule tissue.

TCRdb re-called the PCR reads via MiXCR. The sample has about 17,000 clones, 16% seen once. CDR3 length: 15 amino acids. Looked up from germline, CDR1 is KGHSH and CDR2 is LQKENI. The J segment lost 3 bases and the V segment lost 3 bases, leaving 4 bases of the junction unmatched. Thyroid surgery had not been preceded by any treatment in any patient. The TCR was taken from a male donor with papillary thyroid cancer or a benign thyroid nodule (not recorded which). Some clones in this sample may be carry-over from other donors' samples. The sequenced material came from blood. The rearrangement joins TRBV18 to TRBJ1-1; TRBD1 agrees at 10 bases. In DNA form, the CDR3 reads TGTGCCAGCTCACCCGACAGGGGGCGAGACACTGAAGCTTTCTTT. Protein sequence: CASSPDRGRDTEAFF.